This paragraph covers one TCR beta chain sequence. The antigen remains undetermined. The data are from a study of OX40 agonist ivuxolimab in advanced cancers. On the study more broadly: Dose-escalation patients had hepatocellular carcinoma, melanoma, renal cell or head and neck cancer. Two cutaneous melanoma patients and one hepatocellular carcinoma patient, three in all, had partial responses. Study results and caveats: Relative to CD4+, CD8+ T cells held more expanded clones on average. Normalized T-cell clonal expansion was also low in some nonresponders.

Measured with immunoSEQ multiplex PCR; TCRdb has only the in-frame clones, and not every one. Here the sample spans some 72,000 clones, about 90% being singletons. This clonotype was sampled from an adult with an advanced solid tumor such as melanoma, head and neck, liver or kidney cancer. The sequenced sample was CD4+ or CD8+ T cells sorted from blood, obtained in a trial of the OX40 agonist ivuxolimab.

CDR3 in DNA: TGTGCCAGCAGACCAAACGCAAGGAGGGCGGGGGATACGCAGTATTTT. Its translation: CASRPNARRAGDTQYF. The chain combines TRBV28 with TRBJ2-3, with TRBD2 as a possible D gene (6 bases). CDR3 length equals 16 residues. Trimming removed 6 bases from V and 6 bases from J, with 22 bases in between. Per the germline V gene, CDR1 is MDHEN and CDR2 is SYDVKM.